The next 18 T cell receptor beta chains were all read from a single sample in a study of T-cell memory formation after mild COVID-19. MiXCR, run by TCRdb on the 5' RACE reads, gives a single entry per CDR3 protein. This table has some 7,100 distinct CDR3 sequences, roughly 63% appearing once. What was sequenced was PBMCs or a T cell subset sorted from them (not recorded which). These receptors all come from an adult who had mild COVID-19 (a few samples of this study predate the infection). Cell type and time point are not known.

The rearrangement links TRBV7-2 to TRBJ2-3; TRBD1 or TRBD2 may be the D gene (6 bases each). Trimming removed 1 base at V and 0 bases at J, with 11 bases between. This CDR3 has 16 amino acids. Germline-derived CDR1 and CDR2 are SGHTA and FQGNSA. As DNA, the CDR3 is TGTGCCAGCAGCTTAGTGGGGGGCTCTAGCACAGATACGCAGTATTTT. Its protein is CASSLVGGSSTDTQYF.

This clonotype is classed as large. This rearrangement joins TRBV4-1 to TRBJ2-5, with no clear D. This CDR3 region has 15 residues. V was cut by 1 base and J by 5 bases, with 14 bases left in between. CDR1 is MGHRA and CDR2 is YSYEKL in the germline V gene. CDR3 DNA: TGCGCCAGCAGCCAAGCACGGCGCGACTGGGAGACCCAGTACTTC. Translating it yields CASSQARRDWETQYF.

This clonotype is deemed medium-sized. This chain joins TRBV4-3 and TRBJ2-5; D might be TRBD1 (5 bases). V lost 1 base to trimming and J lost 4 bases, with 10 bases between them. Germline V gene lookup returns CDR1 LGHNA and CDR2 YSLEER. The CDR3 sequence is 14 residues long. The CDR3 loop is CASSQGGWGETQYF. CDR3 nucleotide sequence: TGCGCCAGCAGCCAAGGGGGCTGGGGAGAGACCCAGTACTTC.

The rearrangement joins TRBV6-5 to TRBJ2-7, with 7 bases lining up with TRBD1. Unmatched junction bases numbered 3, after V lost 0 bases and J lost 1 base. The CDR3 sequence is 15 residues long. The germline CDR1 and CDR2 sequences are MNHEY and SVGAGI. The CDR3 DNA reads as TGTGCCAGCAGTTACTCGGAGACAGGGTCCTACGAGCAGTACTTC. Translation gives CASSYSETGSYEQYF.

The J gene is TRBJ2-2, the V gene TRBV24-1, with a tentative D call TRBD1 (6 bases). V lost 4 bases and J lost 4, with 9 bases in between. Germline loops: CDR1 KGHDR, CDR2 SFDVKD. This CDR3 contains 14 residues. CDR3 in DNA: TGTGCCACCAGTGAAACAGGGTCCACCGGGGAGCTGTTTTTT. Residues: CATSETGSTGELFF.

This chain links TRBV14 with TRBJ2-1; TRBD2 matches 8 bases. This CDR3 is built from 17 residues. Germline values: CDR1 SGHDN, CDR2 FVKESK. V lost 4 bases to trimming and J lost 5 bases; unmatched junction nucleotides: 13. The CDR3 loop reads CASSPQGGAGDDNEQFF. As DNA, the CDR3 is TGTGCCAGCAGCCCGCAAGGGGGAGCGGGAGATGACAATGAGCAGTTCTTC.

The chain couples TRBV2 to TRBJ2-2; D not certain. V lost 7 bases, J lost 1 base, and 7 bases lay in between. CDR1 and CDR2 (germline): SNHLY, FYNNEI. This CDR3 comprises 13 residues. In DNA form, the CDR3 reads TGTGCCAGCACTCCGCTGAACACCGGGGAGCTGTTTTTT. Translating gives CASTPLNTGELFF.

This sequence joins TRBV4-3 and TRBJ2-1; D uncertain. Germline V lookup: CDR1 LGHNA, CDR2 YSLEER. The CDR3 spans 16 residues. V gave up 3 bases and J gave up 2 bases, with 14 bases separating them. The CDR3 DNA is TGCGCCAGCAGCCAGGCAATGGATAGGCCCTACAATGAGCAGTTCTTC. This encodes CASSQAMDRPYNEQFF.

By frequency in the sample, this clonotype is medium-sized (0.01 to 0.1%). The CDR3 DNA sequence: TGTGCCAGCAGTTCCCGGACTCTTAGGACACAATACAATGAGCAGTTCTTC. The encoded protein is CASSSRTLRTQYNEQFF. The chain has TRBV6-5 and TRBJ2-1; D tentatively fits TRBD1 or TRBD2 (5 bases each). There are 17 residues in the CDR3. Trimming took 4 bases from V and 4 from J, leaving 20 bases between them. The germline CDR1 and CDR2 sequences are MNHEY and SVGAGI.

This clonotype has ten or more counts. The chain couples TRBV3-1 to TRBJ1-2, with 7 nucleotides matching TRBD1. The V and J ends lost 4 bases and 0 bases, in that order; junction bases with no gene match: 26. Germline CDR1 is LGHDT and CDR2 is YNNKEL (reference sequence). The CDR3 is 22 residues long. CDR3: CASSPKASISDKRQGPNYGYTF. DNA for the CDR3: TGTGCCAGCAGCCCGAAGGCGTCTATATCAGATAAGAGACAGGGACCTAACTATGGCTACACCTTC. The full variable domain, with the rest looked up from reference TRBV3-1 and TRBJ1-2, is DTAVSQTPKYLVTQMGNDKSIKCEQNLGHDTMYWYKQDSKKFLKIMFSYNNKELIINETVPNRFSPKSPDKAHLNLHINSLELGDSAVYFCASSPKASISDKRQGPNYGYTFGSGTRLTVV.

The chain carries TRBV6-2 or TRBV6-3 and TRBJ2-6, with D possibly being TRBD1 (6 bases). CDR1 and CDR2 (germline): MNHEY, SVGEGT. The V gene lost 2 bases and the J gene lost 4 bases, with 12 bases spanning the gap. This CDR3 comprises 16 residues. CDR3 nucleotide sequence: TGTGCCAGCAGTTACGGGGCAGGGACAGGGGCCAACGTCCTGACTTTC. As protein: CASSYGAGTGANVLTF.

The chain couples TRBV29-1 to TRBJ2-3; 9 nucleotides align to TRBD1. V was clipped by 3 bases and J by 5 bases; unmatched bases: 9. Germline lookup yields CDR1 SQVTM and CDR2 ANQGSEA. The CDR3 totals 15 residues. This CDR3 is CSVDADRGSEDTQYF. In nucleotides, the CDR3 is TGCAGCGTTGATGCGGACAGGGGAAGTGAAGATACGCAGTATTTT.

CDR3 sequence (DNA): TGTGCCAGCAGTTTCACACCAGGGGGTCGCCCCACCGGGGAGCTGTTTTTT. Translating it yields CASSFTPGGRPTGELFF. The genes are TRBV12-3 or TRBV12-4 and TRBJ2-2, with 7 bases aligning to TRBD1. CDR3 length: 17 amino acids. The junction had 11 bases not matched to a gene; V was cut back by 3 bases and J by 4 bases.

V gene TRBV10-3 combines with J gene TRBJ2-2, with D unclear. Germline CDR1 is ENHRY and CDR2 is SYGVKD. The V end lost 3 bases, the J end lost 3 bases, and 5 bases lay between the germline ends. This CDR3 has 13 amino acids. CDR3 in amino acids: CAISDVDTGELFF. DNA for the CDR3: TGTGCCATCAGTGATGTTGACACCGGGGAGCTGTTTTTT.

This chain joins TRBV4-3 and TRBJ2-5; unclear D gene. CDR1 and CDR2 (germline): LGHNA, YSLEER. The CDR3 loop spans 15 amino acids. The V end was cut by 0 bases, the J end by 0 bases, with 8 bases between. The CDR3 DNA sequence: TGCGCCAGCAGCCAAGATGCGACGTACCAAGAGACCCAGTACTTC. Encoded protein: CASSQDATYQETQYF.

In DNA form, the CDR3 reads TGTGCCAGCAGTCCGGCAGGGTTCGGCGCCTACGAGCAGTACTTC. Its protein is CASSPAGFGAYEQYF. The chain employs TRBV6-2 or TRBV6-3 and TRBJ2-7, with D possibly TRBD1 on 5 matching bases. V was cut by 5 bases and J by 2 bases, with 16 bases left in between. Germline CDR1 reads MNHEY; CDR2 reads SVGEGT. CDR3 length equals 15 residues.

The V gene is TRBV5-1, the J gene TRBJ1-1, with D unresolved. The CDR3 is 14 amino acids. The V gene lost 2 bases and the J gene lost 1 base, with 9 bases spanning the gap. Germline CDR1 and CDR2: SGHRS and YFSETQ. CDR3 sequence reads: CASSFADPNTEAFF. DNA for the CDR3: TGCGCCAGCAGCTTTGCGGACCCGAACACTGAAGCTTTCTTT.

Sample share makes this clonotype medium-sized. The chain employs TRBV29-1 and TRBJ2-5; unclear D gene. Trimming left V 4 bases short and J 1 base short, with 7 bases between. The length of the CDR3 is 12 residues. Germline V gene data show CDR1 as SQVTM and CDR2 as ANQGSEA. CDR3 nucleotide sequence: TGCAGCGTTGGAGGATTCCAAGAGACCCAGTACTTC. This gives the protein CSVGGFQETQYF.